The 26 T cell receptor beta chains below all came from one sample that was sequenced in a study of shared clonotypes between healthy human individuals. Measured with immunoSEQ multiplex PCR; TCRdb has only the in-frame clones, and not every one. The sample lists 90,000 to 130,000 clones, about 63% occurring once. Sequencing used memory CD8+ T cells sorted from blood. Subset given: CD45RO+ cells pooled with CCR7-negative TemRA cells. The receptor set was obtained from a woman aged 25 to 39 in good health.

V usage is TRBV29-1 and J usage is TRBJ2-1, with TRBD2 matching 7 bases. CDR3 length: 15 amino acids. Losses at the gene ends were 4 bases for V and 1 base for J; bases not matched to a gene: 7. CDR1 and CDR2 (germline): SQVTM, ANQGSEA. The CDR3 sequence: CSVALLGLSYNEQFF. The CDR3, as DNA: TGCAGCGTTGCACTTCTGGGACTATCCTACAATGAGCAGTTCTTC.

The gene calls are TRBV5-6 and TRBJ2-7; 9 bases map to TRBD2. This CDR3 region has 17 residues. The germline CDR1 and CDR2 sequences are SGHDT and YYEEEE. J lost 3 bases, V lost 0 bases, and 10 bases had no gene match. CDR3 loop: CASSLVGRVSGSYEQYF. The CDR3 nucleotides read TGTGCCAGCAGCTTGGTTGGTCGGGTTAGCGGGAGCTACGAGCAGTACTTC.

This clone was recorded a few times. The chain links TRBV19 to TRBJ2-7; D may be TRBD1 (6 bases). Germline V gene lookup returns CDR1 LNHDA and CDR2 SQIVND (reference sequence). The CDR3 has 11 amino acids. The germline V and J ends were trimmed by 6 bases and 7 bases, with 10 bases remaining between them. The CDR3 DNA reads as TGTGCCAGTAGGTCAGGGGTTGAGCAGTACTTC. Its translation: CASRSGVEQYF. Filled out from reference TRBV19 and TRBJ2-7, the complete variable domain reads DGGITQSPKYLFRKEGQNVTLSCEQNLNHDAMYWYRQDPGQGLRLIYYSQIVNDFQKGDIAEGYSVSREKKESFPLTVTSAQKNPTAFYLCASRSGVEQYFGPGTRLTVT.

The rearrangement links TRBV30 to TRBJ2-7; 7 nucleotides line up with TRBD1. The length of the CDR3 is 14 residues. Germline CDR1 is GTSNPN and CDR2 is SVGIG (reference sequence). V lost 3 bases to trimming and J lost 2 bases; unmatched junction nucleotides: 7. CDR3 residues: CAWRPGTEPYEQYF. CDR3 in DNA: TGTGCCTGGAGGCCCGGGACAGAGCCCTACGAGCAGTACTTC.

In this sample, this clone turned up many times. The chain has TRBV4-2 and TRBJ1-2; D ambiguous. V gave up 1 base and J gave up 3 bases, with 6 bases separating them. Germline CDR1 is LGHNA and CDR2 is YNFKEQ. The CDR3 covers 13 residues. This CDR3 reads CASSQGADYGYTF. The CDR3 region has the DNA TGTGCCAGCAGCCAAGGCGCGGACTATGGCTACACCTTC.

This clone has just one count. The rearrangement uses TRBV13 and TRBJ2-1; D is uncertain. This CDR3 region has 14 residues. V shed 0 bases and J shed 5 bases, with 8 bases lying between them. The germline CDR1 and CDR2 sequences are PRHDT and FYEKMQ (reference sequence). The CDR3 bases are TGTGCCAGCAGCTTAGGCCAAGGACACAATGAGCAGTTCTTC. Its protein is CASSLGQGHNEQFF.

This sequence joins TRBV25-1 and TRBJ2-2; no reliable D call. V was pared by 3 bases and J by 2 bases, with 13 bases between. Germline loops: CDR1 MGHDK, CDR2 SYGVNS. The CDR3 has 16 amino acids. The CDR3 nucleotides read TGTGCCAGCAGTGACGATACCGGGCCAAACACCGGGGAGCTGTTTTTT. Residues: CASSDDTGPNTGELFF. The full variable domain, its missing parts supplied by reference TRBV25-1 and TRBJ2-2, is EADIYQTPRYLVIGTGKKITLECSQTMGHDKMYWYQQDPGMELHLIHYSYGVNSTEKGDLSSESTVSRIRTEHFPLTLESARPSHTSQYLCASSDDTGPNTGELFFGEGSRLTVL.

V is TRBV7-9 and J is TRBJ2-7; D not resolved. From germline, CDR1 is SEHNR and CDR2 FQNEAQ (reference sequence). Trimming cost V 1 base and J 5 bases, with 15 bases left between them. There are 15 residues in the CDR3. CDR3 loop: CASSLVGPRVDEQYF. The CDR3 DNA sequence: TGTGCCAGCAGCTTAGTCGGGCCCCGGGTCGACGAGCAGTACTTC. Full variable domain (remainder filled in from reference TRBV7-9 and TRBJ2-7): DTGVSQNPRHKITKRGQNVTFRCDPISEHNRLYWYRQTLGQGPEFLTYFQNEAQLEKSRLLSDRFSAERPKGSFSTLEIQRTEQGDSAMYLCASSLVGPRVDEQYFGPGTRLTVT.

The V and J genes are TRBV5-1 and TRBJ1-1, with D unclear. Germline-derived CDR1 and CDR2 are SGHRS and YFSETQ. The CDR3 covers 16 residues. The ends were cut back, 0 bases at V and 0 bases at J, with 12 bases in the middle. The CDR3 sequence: CASSLGLGPLNTEAFF. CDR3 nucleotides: TGCGCCAGCAGCTTGGGACTCGGGCCGCTGAACACTGAAGCTTTCTTT.

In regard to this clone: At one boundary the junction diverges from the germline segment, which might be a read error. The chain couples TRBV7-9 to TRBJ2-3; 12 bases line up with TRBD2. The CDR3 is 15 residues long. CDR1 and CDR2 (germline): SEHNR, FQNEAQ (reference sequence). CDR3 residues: CASSLAGGSTDTQYF. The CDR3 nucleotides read TGTGCCAGCAGCCTAGCGGGAGGGAGCACAGATACGCAGTATTTT. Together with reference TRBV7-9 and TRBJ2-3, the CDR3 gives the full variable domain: DTGVSQNPRHKITKRGQNVTFRCDPISEHNRLYWYRQTLGQGPEFLTYFQNEAQLEKSRLLSDRFSAERPKGSFSTLEIQRTEQGDSAMYLCASSLAGGSTDTQYFGPGTRLTVL.

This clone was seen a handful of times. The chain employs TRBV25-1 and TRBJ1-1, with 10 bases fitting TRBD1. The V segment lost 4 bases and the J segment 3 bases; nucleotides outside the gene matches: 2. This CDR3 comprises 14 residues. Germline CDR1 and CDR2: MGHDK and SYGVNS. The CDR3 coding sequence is TGTGCCAGCAGTGGGGACAGGGGTGACACTGAAGCTTTCTTT. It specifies CASSGDRGDTEAFF. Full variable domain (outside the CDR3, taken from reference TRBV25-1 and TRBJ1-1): EADIYQTPRYLVIGTGKKITLECSQTMGHDKMYWYQQDPGMELHLIHYSYGVNSTEKGDLSSESTVSRIRTEHFPLTLESARPSHTSQYLCASSGDRGDTEAFFGQGTRLTVV.

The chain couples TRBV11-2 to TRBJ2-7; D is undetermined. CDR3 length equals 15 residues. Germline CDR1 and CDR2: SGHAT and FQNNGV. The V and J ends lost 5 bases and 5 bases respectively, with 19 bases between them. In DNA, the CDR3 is TGTGCCAGCAGCGGCTTTGCATCCCGGAAGAACGAGCAGTACTTC. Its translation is CASSGFASRKNEQYF.

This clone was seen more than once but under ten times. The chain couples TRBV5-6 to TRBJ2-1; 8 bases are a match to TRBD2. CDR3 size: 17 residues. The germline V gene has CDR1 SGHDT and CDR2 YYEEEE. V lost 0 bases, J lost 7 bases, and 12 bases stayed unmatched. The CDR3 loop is CASSLGLAGSAWNEQFF. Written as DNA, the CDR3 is TGTGCCAGCAGCTTGGGGCTAGCGGGTTCTGCGTGGAATGAGCAGTTCTTC.

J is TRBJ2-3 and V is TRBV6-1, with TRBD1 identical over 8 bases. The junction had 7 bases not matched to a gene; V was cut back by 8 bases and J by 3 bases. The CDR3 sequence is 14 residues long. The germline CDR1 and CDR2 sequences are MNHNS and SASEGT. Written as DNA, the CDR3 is TGTGCCAGCTCGGACAGGGTGGAGACAGATACGCAGTATTTT. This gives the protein CASSDRVETDTQYF.

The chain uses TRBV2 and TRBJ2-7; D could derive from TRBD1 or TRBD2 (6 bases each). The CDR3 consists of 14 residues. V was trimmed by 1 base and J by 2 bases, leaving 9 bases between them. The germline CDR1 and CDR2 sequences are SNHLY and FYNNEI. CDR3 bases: TGTGCCAGCAGTGAAGGAAGGGGGGCCTACGAGCAGTACTTC. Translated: CASSEGRGAYEQYF. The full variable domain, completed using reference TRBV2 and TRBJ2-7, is EPEVTQTPSHQVTQMGQEVILRCVPISNHLYFYWYRQILGQKVEFLVSFYNNEISEKSEIFDDQFSVERPDGSNFTLKIRSTKLEDSAMYFCASSEGRGAYEQYFGPGTRLTVT.

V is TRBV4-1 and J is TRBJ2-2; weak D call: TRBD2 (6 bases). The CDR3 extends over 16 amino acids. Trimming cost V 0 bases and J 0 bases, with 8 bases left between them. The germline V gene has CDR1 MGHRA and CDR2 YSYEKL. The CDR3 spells CASSQDGGPNTGELFF. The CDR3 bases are TGCGCCAGCAGCCAAGACGGAGGGCCGAACACCGGGGAGCTGTTTTTT.

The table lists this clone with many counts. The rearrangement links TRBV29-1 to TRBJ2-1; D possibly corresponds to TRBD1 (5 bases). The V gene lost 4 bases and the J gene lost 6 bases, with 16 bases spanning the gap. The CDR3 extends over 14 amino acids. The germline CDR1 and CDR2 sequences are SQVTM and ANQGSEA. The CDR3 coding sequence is TGCAGCGTTGTCGCTTCAGGGATGGGCAATGAGCAGTTCTTC. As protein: CSVVASGMGNEQFF.

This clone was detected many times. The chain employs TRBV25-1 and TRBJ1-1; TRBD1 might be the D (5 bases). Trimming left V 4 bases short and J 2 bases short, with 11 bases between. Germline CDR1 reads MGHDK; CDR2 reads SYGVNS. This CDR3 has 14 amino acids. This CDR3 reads CASSVGDGNTEAFF. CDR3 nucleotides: TGTGCCAGCAGTGTCGGGGACGGAAACACTGAAGCTTTCTTT. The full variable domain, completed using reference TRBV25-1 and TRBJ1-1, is EADIYQTPRYLVIGTGKKITLECSQTMGHDKMYWYQQDPGMELHLIHYSYGVNSTEKGDLSSESTVSRIRTEHFPLTLESARPSHTSQYLCASSVGDGNTEAFFGQGTRLTVV.

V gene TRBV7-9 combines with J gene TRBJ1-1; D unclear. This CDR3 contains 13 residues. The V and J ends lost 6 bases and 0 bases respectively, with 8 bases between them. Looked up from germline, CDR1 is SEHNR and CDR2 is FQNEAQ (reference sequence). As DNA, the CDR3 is TGTGCCAGCAGTCGCGAGATGAACACTGAAGCTTTCTTT. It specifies CASSREMNTEAFF.

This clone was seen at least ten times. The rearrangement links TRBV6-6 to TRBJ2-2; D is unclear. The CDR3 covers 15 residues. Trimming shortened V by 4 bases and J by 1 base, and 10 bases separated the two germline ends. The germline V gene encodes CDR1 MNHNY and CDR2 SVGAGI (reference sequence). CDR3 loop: CASSLRSENTGELFF. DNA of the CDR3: TGTGCCAGCAGTTTAAGGAGCGAGAACACCGGGGAGCTGTTTTTT.

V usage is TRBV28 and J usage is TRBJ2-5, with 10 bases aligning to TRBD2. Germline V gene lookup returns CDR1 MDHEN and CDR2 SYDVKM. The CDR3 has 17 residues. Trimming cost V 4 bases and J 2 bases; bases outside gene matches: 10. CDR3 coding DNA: TGTGCCAGCAGTTCTGCCGAGGCTAGCGGGAGACAAGAGACCCAGTACTTC. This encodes CASSSAEASGRQETQYF.

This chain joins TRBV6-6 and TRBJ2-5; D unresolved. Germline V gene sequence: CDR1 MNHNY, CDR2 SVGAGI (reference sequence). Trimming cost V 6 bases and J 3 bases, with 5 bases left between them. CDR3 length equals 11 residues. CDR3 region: CASREKETQYF. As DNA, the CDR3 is TGTGCCAGCAGGGAAAAAGAGACCCAGTACTTC.

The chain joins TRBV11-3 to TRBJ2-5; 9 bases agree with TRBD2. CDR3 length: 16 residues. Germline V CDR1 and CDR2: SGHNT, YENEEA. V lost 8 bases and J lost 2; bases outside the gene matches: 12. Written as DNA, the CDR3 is TGTGCCAGCCCGCTTAGCCTAGCGGGACCACAAGAGACCCAGTACTTC. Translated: CASPLSLAGPQETQYF.

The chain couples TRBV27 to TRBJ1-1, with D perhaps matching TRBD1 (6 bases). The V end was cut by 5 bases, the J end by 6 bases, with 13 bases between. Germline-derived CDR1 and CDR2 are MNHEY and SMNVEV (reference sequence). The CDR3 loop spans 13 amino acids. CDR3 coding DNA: TGTGCCAGCAGTGTCATTGGACAGCCTGAAGCTTTCTTT. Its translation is CASSVIGQPEAFF.

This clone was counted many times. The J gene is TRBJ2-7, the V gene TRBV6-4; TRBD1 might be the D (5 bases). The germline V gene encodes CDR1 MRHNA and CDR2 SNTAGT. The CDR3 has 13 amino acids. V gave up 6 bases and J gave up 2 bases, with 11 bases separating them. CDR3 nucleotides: TGTGCCAGCAGGAAGGGGCCAACCTACGAGCAGTACTTC. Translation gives CASRKGPTYEQYF.

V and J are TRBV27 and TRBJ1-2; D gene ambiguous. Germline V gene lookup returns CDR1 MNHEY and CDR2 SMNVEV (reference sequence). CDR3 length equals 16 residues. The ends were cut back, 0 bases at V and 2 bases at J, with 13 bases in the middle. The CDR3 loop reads CASSLSFLYRNYGYTF. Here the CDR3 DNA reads TGTGCCAGCAGTTTATCGTTTCTGTACAGAAACTATGGCTACACCTTC.